This TCR beta chain was recovered during a study of blood T cell repertoires in COVID-19. About the research overall: Sites across the United States, Italy and Spain contributed samples from acute and convalescent COVID-19. From T cells, B-cell-depleted T cells, or PBMCs came the material, which was cDNA or gDNA.

Authors' analysis steps: How many nucleated cells were present was estimated from reference gene primer amplification. Profiling relied on immunoSEQ multiplex PCR, and the TCRdb table lists in-frame clones only, not all of them. D and trimming come from the DNA, and the V and J calls and clone size come from that table. The data contain fewer than 150,000 clones, more than 70% of them singletons. Input material: peripheral blood. This clonotype was obtained from a young woman who had recovered from COVID-19.

CDR3 DNA sequence: TGTGCCAGCAGCCCCCCTAGCGGGAGGGCGAGAGAGCAGTACTTC. This sequence encodes CASSPPSGRAREQYF. V gene TRBV28 combines with J gene TRBJ2-7, with 12 bases fitting TRBD2. This CDR3 region has 15 residues. Germline CDR1 reads MDHEN; CDR2 reads SYDVKM. Unmatched junction bases numbered 10, after V lost 6 bases and J lost 7 bases.